This is a list of T cell receptor beta chains from one sample in a study of blood T cell repertoires in COVID-19. The method was immunoSEQ multiplex PCR; TCRdb's version includes in-frame clones alone and lacks a portion of them. This sample has under 200,000 clones, with 80% to 90% found just once. Input material: peripheral blood. All receptors derive from a woman aged 60-75 years who had recovered from COVID-19. CDR3s include the opening cysteine and the closing phenylalanine or tryptophan. A D gene is named only where the DNA matches it firmly. Some rows have no size entry. The others give once, few or many, or a class for an expanded clone.

>NA|NA|13|TRBV13|TRBJ2-1
CASSQDTYNEQFF
TGTGCCAGCAGCCAAGACACTTACAATGAGCAGTTCTTC
>TRBD1|NA|16|TRBV30|TRBJ2-6
CAWRLTGVSGANVLTF
TGTGCCTGGAGGTTAACAGGGGTTTCTGGGGCCAACGTCCTGACTTTC
>TRBD1|NA|17|TRBV4-1|TRBJ2-5
CASSQGPGQGKGETQYF
TGCGCCAGCAGCCAAGGGCCGGGACAGGGTAAGGGGGAGACCCAGTACTTC
>NA|NA|15|TRBV5-1|TRBJ1-4
CASSLDPGVDEKLFF
TGCGCCAGCAGCTTGGACCCAGGGGTAGATGAAAAACTGTTTTTT
>TRBD2|few|13|TRBV3-1/TRBV3-2|TRBJ2-5
CASRKRGWETQYF
TGTGCCAGCAGGAAGCGGGGGTGGGAGACCCAGTACTTC
>TRBD1|NA|15|TRBV11-2|TRBJ2-3
CASSSPTGWTDTQYF
TGTGCCAGCAGCTCACCGACAGGGTGGACAGATACGCAGTATTTT
>NA|NA|15|TRBV19|TRBJ2-1
CASSIPLAGAAEQFF
TGTGCCAGTAGTATTCCACTCGCAGGGGCGGCTGAGCAGTTCTTC
>TRBD1|NA|14|TRBV6-5|TRBJ1-2
CASGATGILRGYTF
TGTGCCAGCGGGGCGACAGGGATTTTAAGGGGCTACACCTTC
>TRBD1|NA|15|TRBV19|TRBJ1-5
CASSGDRAGNQPQHF
TGTGCCAGTAGTGGGGACAGGGCAGGCAATCAGCCCCAGCATTTT
>NA|few|16|TRBV3-1/TRBV3-2|TRBJ2-7
CASSQVGAGYSYEQYF
TGTGCCAGCAGCCAAGTGGGGGCAGGCTACTCCTACGAGCAGTACTTC
>TRBD1|NA|12|TRBV5-6|TRBJ1-6
CASYRGRSPLHF
TGTGCCAGCTACAGGGGCCGGTCACCCCTCCACTTT
>NA|NA|15|TRBV28|TRBJ1-2
CASSLAGEINYGYTF
TGTGCCAGCAGTTTGGCAGGGGAGATAAACTATGGCTACACCTTC
>TRBD2|NA|13|TRBV10-1|TRBJ2-7
CASSTSGGAEQYF
TGCGCCAGCAGCACTAGCGGGGGGGCCGAGCAGTACTTC
>TRBD2|few|16|TRBV4-1|TRBJ2-3
CASSSVGGGHTDTQYF
TGCGCCAGCTCCTCAGTCGGGGGGGGCCATACAGATACGCAGTATTTT
>NA|NA|17|TRBV5-1|TRBJ1-2
CASSLGLGAITDNGYTF
TGCGCCAGCAGCTTGGGTCTTGGGGCGATAACCGACAATGGCTACACCTTC
>TRBD2|NA|14|TRBV6-5|TRBJ2-1
CASSPGGAYNEQFF
TGTGCCAGCAGCCCCGGGGGGGCCTACAATGAGCAGTTCTTC
>TRBD1|NA|15|TRBV6-5|TRBJ1-4
CASSSRGEPGEKLFF
TGTGCCAGCAGCTCCAGGGGGGAGCCCGGGGAAAAACTGTTTTTT
>NA|NA|15|TRBV21-1|TRBJ2-3
CASSKEGVRTDTQYF
TGTGCCAGCAGCAAAGAGGGGGTGCGAACAGATACGCAGTATTTT
>NA|NA|13|TRBV28|TRBJ1-2
CASSPLTGYGYTF
TGTGCCAGCAGCCCTCTTACAGGGTATGGCTACACCTTC
>TRBD1|NA|15|TRBV2|TRBJ2-2
CASSEHPGGTGELFF
TGTGCCAGCAGTGAACATCCAGGGGGCACCGGGGAGCTGTTTTTT
>NA|few|14|TRBV6-2/TRBV6-3|TRBJ1-5
CASSSGSGDQPQHF
TGTGCCAGCAGTTCCGGATCGGGGGATCAGCCCCAGCATTTT
>NA|NA|17|TRBV2|TRBJ1-4
CASNDDGLMATNEKLFF
TGTGCCAGCAACGACGACGGACTTATGGCAACTAATGAAAAACTGTTTTTT
>NA|NA|13|TRBV2|TRBJ1-5
CASMRDTNQPQHF
TGTGCCAGCATGAGGGACACCAATCAGCCCCAGCATTTT
>NA|NA|15|TRBV28|TRBJ1-1
CASTTNPWGDTEAFF
TGTGCCAGCACCACAAATCCCTGGGGGGACACTGAAGCTTTCTTT
>TRBD1|NA|14|TRBV27|TRBJ1-5
CASGWTGENQPQHF
TGTGCCAGCGGGTGGACAGGTGAAAATCAGCCCCAGCATTTT
>TRBD1|NA|17|TRBV5-4|TRBJ1-2
CASSSAGTGVAGVGYTF
TGTGCCAGCAGCTCCGCCGGGACAGGGGTGGCTGGGGTTGGCTACACCTTC
>TRBD1|NA|15|TRBV28|TRBJ2-2
CASSWDRVNTGELFF
TGTGCCAGCAGCTGGGACAGGGTGAACACCGGGGAGCTGTTTTTT
>TRBD1|NA|18|TRBV7-9|TRBJ1-1
CASSSDRNYGERNTEAFF
TGTGCCAGCAGCTCGGACAGGAATTATGGGGAAAGGAACACTGAAGCTTTCTTT
>TRBD1|NA|14|TRBV24-1|TRBJ1-2
CATSDFRQGEGYTF
TGTGCCACCAGTGATTTTAGGCAGGGGGAAGGCTACACCTTC
>NA|once|20|TRBV18|TRBJ2-6
CASSLPGEEHIFSGANVLTF
TGTGCCAGCTCACTACCCGGGGAGGAGCACATCTTCTCTGGGGCCAACGTCCTGACTTTC
>NA|NA|13|TRBV20-1|TRBJ1-5
CSANDRSNQPQHF
TGCAGTGCTAATGACAGAAGCAATCAGCCCCAGCATTTT
>TRBD1|NA|13|TRBV7-9|TRBJ1-2
CASSPRDSYGYTF
TGTGCCAGCAGCCCTCGGGACAGCTATGGCTACACCTTC
>TRBD2|NA|15|TRBV5-1|TRBJ2-5
CASSGTSGVQETQYF
TGCGCCAGCAGCGGGACTAGCGGGGTCCAAGAGACCCAGTACTTC
>NA|NA|16|TRBV5-8|TRBJ2-6
CASSLERVSGANVLTF
TGTGCCAGCAGCTTGGAGCGGGTCTCTGGGGCCAACGTCCTGACTTTC
>TRBD1|NA|16|TRBV6-1|TRBJ1-5
CASSGPDRGGGQPQHF
TGTGCCAGCAGTGGACCTGACAGGGGCGGGGGTCAGCCCCAGCATTTT
>TRBD1|NA|15|TRBV29-1|TRBJ2-1
CSVDLDRTGRNEQFF
TGCAGCGTTGATTTAGATAGGACAGGGCGCAATGAGCAGTTCTTC
>TRBD1|NA|14|TRBV29-1|TRBJ2-2
CSGVTGTTTGELFF
TGCAGCGGGGTGACAGGGACGACCACCGGGGAGCTGTTTTTT
>TRBD2|NA|17|TRBV18|TRBJ2-5
CASSPEQSAGGQETQYF
TGTGCCAGCTCACCCGAACAGTCCGCGGGGGGGCAAGAGACCCAGTACTTC
>TRBD2|NA|15|TRBV10-3|TRBJ2-1
CAISQTSGVYNEQFF
TGTGCCATCAGTCAGACTAGCGGGGTCTACAATGAGCAGTTCTTC
>TRBD2|NA|14|TRBV5-1|TRBJ2-5
CASSLLAGAETQYF
TGCGCCAGCAGCTTACTAGCGGGGGCTGAGACCCAGTACTTC
>TRBD2|NA|15|TRBV5-6|TRBJ2-1
CASSFRAGGYNEQFF
TGTGCCAGCAGCTTCAGGGCGGGGGGCTACAATGAGCAGTTCTTC
>TRBD1|NA|14|TRBV7-9|TRBJ2-3
CASSSQGAVDTQYF
TGTGCCAGCAGCTCGCAGGGGGCGGTAGATACGCAGTATTTT
>NA|NA|15|TRBV10-3|TRBJ2-1
CAISESRGTINEQFF
TGTGCCATCAGTGAGTCAAGGGGGACCATCAATGAGCAGTTCTTC
>TRBD2|NA|17|TRBV5-1|TRBJ2-7
CASSLLSASGGGHEQYF
TGCGCCAGCAGCTTGCTTTCCGCTAGCGGGGGGGGCCACGAGCAGTACTTC
>TRBD2|few|15|TRBV6-4|TRBJ2-1
CASSGTSGGANEQFF
TGTGCCAGCAGTGGGACTAGCGGGGGGGCGAATGAGCAGTTCTTC
>NA|NA|12|TRBV28|TRBJ1-5
CASSLRDQPQHF
TGTGCCAGCAGTTTACGTGATCAGCCCCAGCATTTT